Listed here is a single T cell receptor beta chain. The antigen remains undetermined. This record belongs to a study of cytomegalovirus exposure and HLA in healthy donors. Study results and limitations: Per published reports, the classifier diagnosed cytomegalovirus status with high specificity and sensitivity. First-cohort TCR clusters were later found to tend to co-occur in the 120 or so validation repertoires. While the bulk of TCR sequences proved rare, some public TCRs turned up in many donors.

Clones were read by immunoSEQ multiplex PCR, and TCRdb kept only the in-frame ones, dropping some. Among approximately 270,000 clones, just over 85% were seen once, and the ten largest hold about 1%. The sequence derives from a woman aged 18-29 years in good health and CMV-seronegative. The material sequenced was PBMCs.

Here the CDR3 DNA reads TGTGCCAGCAGTCCCCGACAGGGTTATGAGCAGTTCTTC. This translates into CASSPRQGYEQFF. The rearrangement uses TRBV27 and TRBJ2-1; 7 nucleotides agree with TRBD1. Germline V gene data show CDR1 as MNHEY and CDR2 as SMNVEV (reference sequence). With 5 bases clipped from V and 8 bases from J, the junction kept 6 bases outside the gene matches. The CDR3 consists of 13 residues.